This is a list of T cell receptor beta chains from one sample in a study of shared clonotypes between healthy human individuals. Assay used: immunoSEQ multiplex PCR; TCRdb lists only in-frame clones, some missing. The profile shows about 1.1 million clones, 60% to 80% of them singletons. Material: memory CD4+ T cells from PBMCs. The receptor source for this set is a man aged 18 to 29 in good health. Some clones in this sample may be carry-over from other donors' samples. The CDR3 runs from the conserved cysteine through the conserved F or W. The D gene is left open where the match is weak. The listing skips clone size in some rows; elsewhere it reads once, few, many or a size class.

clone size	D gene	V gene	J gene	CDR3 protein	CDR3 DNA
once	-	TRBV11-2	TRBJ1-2	CASSQGNYGYTF	TGTGCCAGCAGCCAGGGCAACTATGGCTACACCTTC
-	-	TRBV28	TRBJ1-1	CASRAGSTEAFF	TGTGCCAGCAGGGCGGGTAGCACTGAAGCTTTCTTT
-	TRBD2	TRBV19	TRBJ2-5	CASSIRLAGFAGKETQYF	TGTGCCAGTAGTATTCGACTAGCGGGGTTTGCGGGGAAGGAGACCCAGTACTTC
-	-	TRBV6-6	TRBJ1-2	CASSYSMEPYTF	TGTGCCAGCAGTTACTCGATGGAACCCTACACCTTC
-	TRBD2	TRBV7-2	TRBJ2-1	CASSRTSGRADEQFF	TGTGCCAGCAGCCGTACTAGCGGGAGGGCCGATGAGCAGTTCTTC
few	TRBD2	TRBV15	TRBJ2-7	CATSRGTSAYSYEQYF	TGTGCCACCAGCAGAGGGACTAGCGCTTACTCCTACGAGCAGTACTTC
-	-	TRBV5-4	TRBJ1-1	CASSVGEGTEAFF	TGTGCCAGCAGCGTAGGGGAGGGAACTGAAGCTTTCTTT
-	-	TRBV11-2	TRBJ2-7	CASSLVSDSSYEQYF	TGTGCCAGCAGCTTAGTTTCGGACAGCTCCTACGAGCAGTACTTC
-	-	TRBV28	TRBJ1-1	CASSLLKPWAEAFF	TGTGCCAGCAGTTTGCTCAAACCGTGGGCTGAAGCTTTCTTT
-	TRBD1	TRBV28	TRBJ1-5	CASSPWTGGRDQPQHF	TGTGCCAGCAGTCCCTGGACAGGGGGCAGGGATCAGCCCCAGCATTTT
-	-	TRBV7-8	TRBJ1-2	CASSLAGPNYGYTF	TGTGCCAGCAGCTTAGCGGGACCGAACTATGGCTACACCTTC
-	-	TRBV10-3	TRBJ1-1	CAIRRTAGTEAFF	TGTGCCATCAGGAGAACAGCGGGCACTGAAGCTTTCTTT
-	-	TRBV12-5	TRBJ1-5	CATPPRDGVDQPQHF	TGTGCTACCCCCCCCAGGGATGGAGTGGATCAGCCCCAGCATTTT
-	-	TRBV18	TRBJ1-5	CASSQGMGNQPQHF	TGTGCCAGCTCACAGGGAATGGGCAATCAGCCCCAGCATTTT
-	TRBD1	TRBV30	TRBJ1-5	CAWNRGHNQPQHF	TGTGCCTGGAACAGGGGCCACAATCAGCCCCAGCATTTT
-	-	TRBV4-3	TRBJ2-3	CASSQDPRTPSTDTQYF	TGCGCCAGCAGCCAAGATCCTAGGACACCGAGCACAGATACGCAGTATTTT
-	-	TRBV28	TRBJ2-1	CASSLGSRRLEQFF	TGTGCCAGCAGTTTGGGATCACGACGGCTTGAGCAGTTCTTC
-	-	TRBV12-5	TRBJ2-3	CASGLAGSDTQYF	TGTGCTAGTGGTTTGGCAGGGTCAGATACGCAGTATTTT
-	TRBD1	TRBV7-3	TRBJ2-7	CASSLGTGSYEQYF	TGTGCCAGCAGCCTCGGGACAGGGTCCTACGAGCAGTACTTC
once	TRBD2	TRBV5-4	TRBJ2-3	CASSKGLAGEDTQYF	TGTGCCAGCAGCAAGGGACTAGCGGGCGAGGATACGCAGTATTTT
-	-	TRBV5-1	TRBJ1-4	CASSLGHGNEKLFF	TGCGCCAGCAGCTTGGGACATGGTAATGAAAAACTGTTTTTT
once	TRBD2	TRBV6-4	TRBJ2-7	CASSDAGRGGTYEQYF	TGTGCCAGCAGTGACGCGGGCCGGGGAGGGACCTACGAGCAGTACTTC
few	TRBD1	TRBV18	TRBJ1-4	CASRTGSNEKLFF	TGTGCCAGCAGGACAGGGTCTAATGAAAAACTGTTTTTT
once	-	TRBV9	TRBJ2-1	CASSARRWGAGVNEQFF	TGTGCCAGCAGCGCCCGAAGGTGGGGGGCAGGGGTGAATGAGCAGTTCTTC
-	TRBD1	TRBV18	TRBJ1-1	CASSFTGAGTEAFF	TGTGCCAGCTCATTCACAGGGGCGGGCACTGAAGCTTTCTTT
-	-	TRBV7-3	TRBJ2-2	CASRDGPNTGELFF	TGTGCCAGCAGGGACGGACCAAACACCGGGGAGCTGTTTTTT
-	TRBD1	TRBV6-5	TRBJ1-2	CASSFRQGDGYTF	TGTGCCAGCAGTTTCCGACAGGGGGATGGCTACACCTTC
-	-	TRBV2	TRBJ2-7	CASSNSARYEQYF	TGTGCCAGCAGTAATAGCGCGAGGTACGAGCAGTACTTC
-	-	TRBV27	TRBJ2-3	CASSLSLGRGADTQYF	TGTGCCAGCAGTTTATCGCTCGGCAGGGGGGCAGATACGCAGTATTTT
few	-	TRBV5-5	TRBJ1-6	CASSLRQNNSPLHF	TGTGCCAGCAGCTTGAGACAGAATAATTCACCCCTCCACTTT
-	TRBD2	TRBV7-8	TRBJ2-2	CASSLGLAGVNGELFF	TGTGCCAGCAGCTTAGGGCTAGCGGGAGTTAACGGGGAGCTGTTTTTT
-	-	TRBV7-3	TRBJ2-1	CASSPRGTDNEQFF	TGTGCCAGCAGCCCCCGAGGCACCGACAATGAGCAGTTCTTC
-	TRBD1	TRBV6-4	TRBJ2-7	CASSAPRQGISYEQYF	TGTGCCAGCAGTGCACCAAGACAGGGAATCTCCTACGAGCAGTACTTC
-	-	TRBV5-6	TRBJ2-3	CASGPVGAFTDTQYF	TGTGCCAGCGGGCCGGTGGGGGCATTCACAGATACGCAGTATTTT
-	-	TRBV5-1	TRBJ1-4	CASSLAEQAINEKLFF	TGCGCCAGCAGCTTGGCAGAGCAGGCGATTAATGAAAAACTGTTTTTT
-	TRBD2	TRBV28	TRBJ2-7	CASSLGGDRYEQYF	TGTGCCAGCAGTTTGGGGGGGGACCGGTACGAGCAGTACTTC
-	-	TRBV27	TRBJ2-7	CASRIRSAVYEQYF	TGTGCCAGCAGAATAAGGTCAGCGGTCTACGAGCAGTACTTC
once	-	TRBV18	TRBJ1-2	CASSPNWGDGYTF	TGTGCCAGCTCACCCAACTGGGGGGATGGCTACACCTTC
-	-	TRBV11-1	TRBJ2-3	CASRSLGAQSTDTQYF	TGTGCCAGCAGGTCATTAGGAGCCCAGAGCACAGATACGCAGTATTTT
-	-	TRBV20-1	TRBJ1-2	CSASLREGYTF	TGCAGTGCTAGTTTAAGGGAAGGCTACACCTTC
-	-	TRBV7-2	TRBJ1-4	CASSLVATTNEKLFF	TGTGCCAGCAGCTTAGTGGCTACAACTAATGAAAAACTGTTTTTT
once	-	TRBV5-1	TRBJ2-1	CASSFQGPHNEQFF	TGCGCCAGCAGCTTTCAGGGACCTCACAATGAGCAGTTCTTC
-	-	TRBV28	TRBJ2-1	CASGGFGNEQFF	TGTGCCAGCGGGGGGTTTGGGAATGAGCAGTTCTTC
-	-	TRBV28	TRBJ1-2	CASRTGGFYGYTF	TGTGCCAGCAGGACGGGGGGCTTCTATGGCTACACCTTC
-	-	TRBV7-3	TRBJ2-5	CASSPGVGETQYF	TGTGCCAGCAGCCCAGGGGTAGGGGAGACCCAGTACTTC
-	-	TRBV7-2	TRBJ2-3	CASSLYGRGQDTQYF	TGTGCCAGCAGCTTATATGGTAGGGGTCAAGATACGCAGTATTTT
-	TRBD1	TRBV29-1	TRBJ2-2	CSVGQGRNGELFF	TGCAGCGTTGGACAGGGTCGGAACGGGGAGCTGTTTTTT